This paragraph covers one T cell receptor (beta chain) sequence. Antigen: not known. The data belong to a study of cytomegalovirus exposure and HLA in healthy donors. This PCR relied on a set of 60 Vbeta primers and 13 Jbeta primers. The repertoire was sequenced with immunoSEQ multiplex PCR; TCRdb's copy has only in-frame clones and lacks some. The top ten hold 2.5% to 3.5% of the sample, which has about 57,000 clones, approximately 80% seen once. This CDR3 is built from 18 residues. V lost 5 bases, J lost 3 bases, and 9 bases stayed unmatched. The germline V gene encodes CDR1 LNHDA and CDR2 SQIVND (reference sequence). Study-level points and caveats: Sequencing had likely introduced a cluster of highly shared sequence variants as an artifact. Later, TCR association rates were found to vary by HLA locus, highest for DRB1 and lowest for HLA-C. Immune exposure information available was restricted to CMV serostatus. Excluded were some V segments that proved indistinguishable, including TRBV6-2 and TRBV6-3.

Sequencing was performed on PBMCs. This sequence joins TRBV19 and TRBJ2-6, with 11 bases that match TRBD1. The clonotype comes from a woman younger than 45 in good health and CMV-seronegative. CDR3 amino acids: CASSGQGATFYGANVLTF. CDR3 coding DNA: TGTGCCAGTAGTGGACAGGGGGCTACATTTTATGGGGCCAACGTCCTGACTTTC.